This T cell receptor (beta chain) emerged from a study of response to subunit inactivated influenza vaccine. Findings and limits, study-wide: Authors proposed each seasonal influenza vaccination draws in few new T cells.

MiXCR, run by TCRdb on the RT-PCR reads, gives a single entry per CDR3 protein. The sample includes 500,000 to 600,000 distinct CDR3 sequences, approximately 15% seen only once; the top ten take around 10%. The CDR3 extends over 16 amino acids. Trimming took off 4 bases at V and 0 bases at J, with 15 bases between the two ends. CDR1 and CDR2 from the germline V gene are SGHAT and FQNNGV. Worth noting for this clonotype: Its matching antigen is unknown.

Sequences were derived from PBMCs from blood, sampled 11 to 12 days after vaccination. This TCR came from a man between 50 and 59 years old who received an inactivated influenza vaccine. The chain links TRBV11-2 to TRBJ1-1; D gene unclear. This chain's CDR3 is CASSSITHSMNTEAFF. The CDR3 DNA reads TGTGCCAGCAGCTCAATAACCCACAGCATGAACACTGAAGCTTTCTTT.